A single sample is the source of the 11 T cell receptor beta chains below, sequenced in a study of Ad26.COV2.S vaccination and SARS-CoV-2 variants. The treatment is: approximately 18 received Ad26.COV2.S at low or high dose, single or two shots; 5 received placebo; per-sample allocation not given. On day 63 after the first injection, vaccine and placebo recipients gave samples. Assay used: immunoSEQ multiplex PCR; TCRdb lists only in-frame clones, some missing. In the table there are about 430,000 clones, approximately 92% of which are singletons. The sequencing here drew on peripheral blood, taken in a trial of Ad26.COV2.S vaccine versus placebo. These receptors originate from a person between 18 and 65 years old who received the Ad26.COV2.S COVID-19 vaccine or a placebo.

The V call is TRBV27, the J call TRBJ2-7; D might be TRBD1 (6 bases). This CDR3 comprises 14 residues. Germline CDR1 reads MNHEY; CDR2 reads SMNVEV (reference sequence). V was clipped by 2 bases and J by 3 bases, with 11 bases between them. The CDR3 spells CASSLTAGDYEQYF. CDR3 nucleotide sequence: TGTGCCAGCAGTTTAACCGCAGGGGACTACGAGCAGTACTTC.

The rearrangement uses TRBV11-3 and TRBJ2-1, with TRBD2 matching over 7 bases. The ends lost 5 bases at V and 0 bases at J; junction bases unmatched: 4. Germline values: CDR1 SGHNT, CDR2 YENEEA. The CDR3 runs to 15 residues. CDR3 protein: CASSLREASYNEQFF. CDR3 sequence (DNA): TGTGCCAGCAGCCTTCGGGAGGCCTCCTACAATGAGCAGTTCTTC.

The rearrangement joins TRBV6-5 to TRBJ2-3; D perhaps matches TRBD1 (6 bases). Looked up from germline, CDR1 is MNHEY and CDR2 is SVGAGI. Trimming took 0 bases from V and 5 from J, leaving 15 bases between them. The CDR3 length is 16 residues. The chain's CDR3 is CASSYSGGGQGDTQYF. CDR3 nucleotide sequence: TGTGCCAGCAGTTACTCTGGTGGGGGCCAGGGAGATACGCAGTATTTT.

This chain uses TRBV28 with TRBJ1-1; D is perhaps TRBD1 (5 bases). Between the trimmed V and J ends, which lost 3 bases and 1 base, there was a span of 12 bases. The germline CDR1 and CDR2 sequences are MDHEN and SYDVKM. The CDR3 spans 15 residues. The CDR3 bases are TGTGCCAGCAGTTTTGCGCGGGGACCGAACACTGAAGCTTTCTTT. This gives the protein CASSFARGPNTEAFF.

This chain uses TRBV4-2 with TRBJ1-1; possible D gene TRBD1, 6 bases. Per germline, CDR1 LGHNA and CDR2 YNFKEQ. V lost 1 base and J lost 3, with 12 bases in between. The CDR3 is 15 amino acids. CDR3 sequence: CASSQAQGKDTEAFF. Here the CDR3 DNA reads TGTGCCAGCAGCCAAGCACAGGGCAAAGACACTGAAGCTTTCTTT.

The chain carries TRBV5-4 and TRBJ2-2; 7 positions agree with TRBD1. This CDR3 contains 16 residues. With 2 bases clipped from V and 6 bases from J, the junction kept 10 bases outside the gene matches. Germline CDR1 and CDR2: SGHNT and YYREEE (reference sequence). The CDR3 protein is CASSFRQGRSPGELFF. Here the CDR3 DNA reads TGTGCCAGCAGCTTCAGACAGGGAAGGTCCCCCGGGGAGCTGTTTTTT. Full variable domain (outside the CDR3, taken from reference TRBV5-4 and TRBJ2-2): ETGVTQSPTHLIKTRGQQVTLRCSSQSGHNTVSWYQQALGQGPQFIFQYYREEENGRGNFPPRFSGLQFPNYSSELNVNALELDDSALYLCASSFRQGRSPGELFFGEGSRLTVL.

The genes are TRBV10-3 and TRBJ1-5; no firm D call. Germline CDR1 reads ENHRY; CDR2 reads SYGVKD. The CDR3 loop spans 14 amino acids. Trimming left V 3 bases short and J 2 bases short, with 8 bases between. CDR3 bases: TGTGCCATCAGTGACCCGACGGGCAATCAGCCCCAGCATTTT. It is translated as CAISDPTGNQPQHF.

The V and J genes are TRBV20-1 and TRBJ1-1, with D unclear. Germline values: CDR1 DFQATT, CDR2 SNEGSKA (reference sequence). The V gene lost 5 bases and the J gene lost 8 bases, with 12 bases spanning the gap. The CDR3 sequence is 11 residues long. Written as DNA, the CDR3 is TGCAGTGCTCTAGAAACGTTGGAAGCTTTCTTT. This codes for CSALETLEAFF.

This clone was counted between two and nine times. This chain connects TRBV7-6 to TRBJ2-2; possibly TRBD2 for D (5 bases). The V gene's germline CDR1 is SGHVS and CDR2 FNYEAQ. V was shortened by 2 bases and J by 7 bases, with 8 bases between the two germline ends. The CDR3 has 13 residues. In DNA form, the CDR3 reads TGTGCCAGCAGCTTATCCGCGGGCGGGGAGCTGTTTTTT. This sequence encodes CASSLSAGGELFF.

The rearrangement joins TRBV5-8 to TRBJ2-5, with D unclear. V shed 0 bases and J shed 5 bases, with 5 bases lying between them. The CDR3 contains 12 residues. CDR1 and CDR2 from the germline V gene are SGHTS and YDEGEE. The CDR3 loop is CASSLAYETQYF. Here the CDR3 DNA reads TGTGCCAGCAGCTTGGCCTATGAGACCCAGTACTTC.

The gene calls are TRBV6-5 and TRBJ2-2; the D gene could be TRBD1 or TRBD2 (6 bases each). The CDR3 spans 16 residues. Trimming stripped 0 bases from V and 4 bases from J, with 12 bases between. From germline, CDR1 is MNHEY and CDR2 SVGAGI. The CDR3 loop reads CASSYSTGAGTGELFF. The CDR3 region has the DNA TGTGCCAGCAGTTACTCGACGGGGGCGGGCACCGGGGAGCTGTTTTTT.